These 32 T cell receptor beta chains were sequenced from one sample in a study of cytomegalovirus exposure and HLA in healthy donors. 60 Vbeta and 13 Jbeta primers were used in PCR. Only in-frame clones appear in the TCRdb table, and some are missing; sequencing was by immunoSEQ multiplex PCR. The sample includes around 130,000 clones. The sequencing sample was made of PBMCs. The receptors derive from an older woman in good health and CMV-seronegative.

CDR3 coding DNA: TGTGCCAGCAGCTCAGGACAGTCTAGCACAGATACGCAGTATTTT. Encoded protein: CASSSGQSSTDTQYF. The chain carries TRBV7-9 and TRBJ2-3; possibly TRBD1 for D (6 bases). This CDR3 region has 15 residues. Germline V gene lookup returns CDR1 SEHNR and CDR2 FQNEAQ (reference sequence). V lost 4 bases, J lost 0 bases, and 11 bases lay in between.

J is TRBJ1-2 and V is TRBV11-2, with TRBD1 matching over 7 bases. Looked up from germline, CDR1 is SGHAT and CDR2 is FQNNGV. The V and J ends lost 5 bases and 2 bases, in that order; junction bases with no gene match: 5. This CDR3 spans 14 amino acids. The CDR3 spells CASSTDRANYGYTF. As DNA, the CDR3 is TGTGCCAGCAGCACTGACAGGGCAAACTATGGCTACACCTTC.

Notes on this clone: Its ends do not fully match the called genes, so a read error is possible. The chain carries TRBV2 and TRBJ2-7, with TRBD2 matching over 10 bases. The CDR3 runs 11 residues. The germline gives CDR1 SNHLY, CDR2 FYNNEI. As DNA, the CDR3 is TGTGCCAGCAGCCCAGCAGGACTAGCGGAATTC. Its protein is CASSPAGLAEF. The whole variable domain, remainder taken from reference TRBV2 and TRBJ2-7, is EPEVTQTPSHQVTQMGQEVILRCVPISNHLYFYWYRQILGQKVEFLVSFYNNEISEKSEIFDDQFSVERPDGSNFTLKIRSTKLEDSAMYFCASSPAGLAEFGPGTRLTVT.

The rearrangement links TRBV18 to TRBJ2-5; maybe TRBD1 (6 bases). CDR1 is KGHSH and CDR2 is LQKENI in the germline V gene. Trimming stripped 6 bases from V and 5 bases from J, with 16 bases between. The CDR3 is 14 amino acids. Written as DNA, the CDR3 is TGTGCCAGCTCCCCTTCCGGACAGAGGGAGACCCAGTACTTC. It encodes CASSPSGQRETQYF.

The rearrangement joins TRBV7-6 to TRBJ2-3, with TRBD2 matching 14 bases. The CDR3 extends over 16 amino acids. The germline CDR1 and CDR2 sequences are SGHVS and FNYEAQ. V lost 5 bases to trimming and J lost 6 bases; unmatched junction nucleotides: 7. The DNA for the CDR3 is TGTGCCAGCAGCGCGGGACTAGCGGGAGTGTTGGATACGCAGTATTTT. It codes for CASSAGLAGVLDTQYF.

The V call is TRBV11-3, the J call TRBJ2-2; the D is unclear. The V gene lost 0 bases and the J gene lost 0 bases, with 5 bases spanning the gap. The germline gives CDR1 SGHNT, CDR2 YENEEA. The CDR3 is made up of 15 amino acids. The CDR3 spells CASSLEWPNTGELFF. In DNA, the CDR3 is TGTGCCAGCAGCTTAGAATGGCCGAACACCGGGGAGCTGTTTTTT.

The V gene is TRBV7-8, the J gene TRBJ1-2; 8 bases agree with TRBD1. With V trimmed by 5 bases and J by 3 bases, 5 bases remained unmatched. Germline V lookup: CDR1 SGHVS, CDR2 FQNEAQ. The CDR3 has 14 residues. DNA for the CDR3: TGTGCCAGCAGCCCACTGGACAGGGACTATGGCTACACCTTC. Its protein product is CASSPLDRDYGYTF.

The chain links TRBV4-1 to TRBJ1-5, with D possibly matching TRBD1 (5 bases). Germline CDR1 reads MGHRA; CDR2 reads YSYEKL. V was trimmed by 2 bases and J by 2 bases, leaving 22 bases between them. This CDR3 is 19 amino acids long. DNA of the CDR3: TGCGCCAGCAGCCAAAGATCACTCCAGGGCGGTAATGGCAATCAGCCCCAGCATTTT. It yields the protein CASSQRSLQGGNGNQPQHF.

This chain links TRBV5-4 with TRBJ2-5; 7 bases line up with TRBD1. Trimming cost V 1 base and J 2 bases; bases outside gene matches: 5. In germline, CDR1 is SGHNT, CDR2 YYREEE (reference sequence). This CDR3 has 15 amino acids. CDR3 DNA: TGTGCCAGCAGCTTGTGGCTCAGGGGGCAAGAGACCCAGTACTTC. It codes for CASSLWLRGQETQYF.

The chain links TRBV10-1 to TRBJ2-2, with 13 bases matching TRBD2. Trimming at V came to 3 bases and at J to 7 bases, leaving 11 bases not matched to a gene. Germline-derived CDR1 and CDR2 are WNHNN and SYGVQD (reference sequence). The CDR3 extends over 18 amino acids. CDR3 in DNA: TGCGCCAGCAGTGATTCCCCACGGACTAGCGGGAGAGGCGGGGAGCTGTTTTTT. It specifies CASSDSPRTSGRGGELFF.

The chain carries TRBV18 and TRBJ1-4; 7 bases align to TRBD1. The V and J ends lost 0 bases and 8 bases, in that order; junction bases with no gene match: 6. Looked up from germline, CDR1 is KGHSH and CDR2 is LQKENI. The CDR3 is 15 residues long. CDR3 DNA sequence: TGTGCCAGCTCACCACCACATAACAGGGGAGAAAAACTGTTTTTT. Translation: CASSPPHNRGEKLFF.

V usage is TRBV2 and J usage is TRBJ1-2; 11 bases are shared with TRBD1. CDR3 size: 14 residues. Germline V gene data show CDR1 as SNHLY and CDR2 as FYNNEI. The junction had 5 bases not matched to a gene; V was cut back by 8 bases and J by 3 bases. For the CDR3, the DNA is TGTGCCAGCGCCGGACAGGGGGCTTACTATGGCTACACCTTC. Translating gives CASAGQGAYYGYTF. The variable domain in full, completed from reference TRBV2 and TRBJ1-2, reads EPEVTQTPSHQVTQMGQEVILRCVPISNHLYFYWYRQILGQKVEFLVSFYNNEISEKSEIFDDQFSVERPDGSNFTLKIRSTKLEDSAMYFCASAGQGAYYGYTFGSGTRLTVV.

The chain is built from TRBV5-1 and TRBJ1-6, with 7 bases identical to TRBD1. V trimming: 4 bases; J trimming: 11 bases; junction bases outside the gene matches: 12. Per the germline V gene, CDR1 is SGHRS and CDR2 is YFSETQ. The CDR3 length is 15 residues. The CDR3 is CASSTGTAKRAPLHF. Written as DNA, the CDR3 is TGCGCCAGCAGCACCGGGACAGCGAAAAGGGCACCCCTCCACTTT.

This chain connects TRBV28 to TRBJ2-7, with 7 bases fitting TRBD2. The germline V gene has CDR1 MDHEN and CDR2 SYDVKM. V trimming: 7 bases; J trimming: 2 bases; junction bases outside the gene matches: 8. CDR3 size: 14 residues. The DNA of the CDR3 is TGTGCCAGCACCCGGGGAGGGGAGGCCTACGAGCAGTACTTC. Its protein product is CASTRGGEAYEQYF.

The rearrangement joins TRBV5-1 to TRBJ1-2; 8 nucleotides match TRBD1. V shed 2 bases, J shed 8 bases, and the junction held 8 bases outside the gene matches. The germline V gene has CDR1 SGHRS and CDR2 YFSETQ. The CDR3 has 14 residues. CDR3 bases: TGCGCCAGCAGCTTTACCGGACAGGGCAACGGCTACACCTTC. Amino acids: CASSFTGQGNGYTF. The full variable domain, its missing parts supplied by reference TRBV5-1 and TRBJ1-2, is KAGVTQTPRYLIKTRGQQVTLSCSPISGHRSVSWYQQTPGQGLQFLFEYFSETQRNKGNFPGRFSGRQFSNSRSEMNVSTLELGDSALYLCASSFTGQGNGYTFGSGTRLTVV.

The chain joins TRBV7-3 to TRBJ1-1; D is ambiguous. Trimming removed 5 bases at V and 0 bases at J, with 10 bases between. The germline CDR1 and CDR2 sequences are SGHTA and FQGTGA. The CDR3 loop spans 14 amino acids. The CDR3 sequence: CASSPGSLNTEAFF. The CDR3 nucleotides read TGTGCCAGCAGCCCCGGGTCGCTGAACACTGAAGCTTTCTTT.

This sequence joins TRBV13 and TRBJ2-3; 8 bases agree with TRBD2. The germline V gene encodes CDR1 PRHDT and CDR2 FYEKMQ (reference sequence). With 2 bases clipped from V and 2 bases from J, the junction kept 6 bases outside the gene matches. The CDR3 extends over 16 amino acids. In nucleotides, the CDR3 is TGTGCCAGCAGCTTAATGAGCGGGGGCAACACAGATACGCAGTATTTT. Translation: CASSLMSGGNTDTQYF.

The V and J genes are TRBV10-1 and TRBJ1-2, with D possibly being TRBD1 (5 bases). Deletions cut 7 bases from V and 2 bases from J, with 11 bases between. The germline gives CDR1 WNHNN, CDR2 SYGVQD (reference sequence). This CDR3 comprises 13 residues. The CDR3 sequence is CASKSKGNYGYTF. The DNA for the CDR3 is TGCGCCAGCAAGAGTAAGGGGAACTATGGCTACACCTTC.

The chain employs TRBV28 and TRBJ1-2; D gene unclear. Trimming stripped 2 bases from V and 4 bases from J, with 8 bases between. Germline assignment: CDR1 MDHEN and CDR2 SYDVKM. The CDR3 has 13 residues. The CDR3 reads CASSLKSVYGYTF. In nucleotides, the CDR3 is TGTGCCAGCAGTTTAAAGTCGGTCTATGGCTACACCTTC.

The genes are TRBV28 and TRBJ2-7; tentative D call: TRBD2 (6 bases). The CDR3 runs to 15 residues. From germline, CDR1 is MDHEN and CDR2 SYDVKM. Trimming pared 3 bases from V and 3 bases from J, leaving 15 bases between. Written as DNA, the CDR3 is TGTGCCAGCAGTTTTCGGGGGACGAACCGCTACGAGCAGTACTTC. Amino acid sequence: CASSFRGTNRYEQYF.

The chain recombines TRBV28 with TRBJ1-2, with D possibly TRBD1 on 5 matching bases. V was trimmed by 1 base and J by 7 bases, leaving 13 bases between them. Germline lookup yields CDR1 MDHEN and CDR2 SYDVKM. CDR3 length: 14 amino acids. This CDR3 reads CASSLLRLGPGYTF. The CDR3 nucleotides read TGTGCCAGCAGTTTATTGAGGCTGGGGCCTGGCTACACCTTC.

This sequence joins TRBV19 and TRBJ1-1; D unresolved. The CDR3 length is 14 residues. Germline CDR1 is LNHDA and CDR2 is SQIVND (reference sequence). V gave up 7 bases and J gave up 1 base, with 13 bases separating them. CDR3 DNA: TGTGCCAGTACCCACGGGCGGGAGAACACTGAAGCTTTCTTT. Translation: CASTHGRENTEAFF.

This rearrangement joins TRBV10-1 to TRBJ2-5, with 11 bases lining up with TRBD2. Unmatched junction bases numbered 8, after V lost 3 bases and J lost 5 bases. This CDR3 is 16 amino acids long. CDR1 WNHNN and CDR2 SYGVQD come from the germline V gene (reference sequence). In DNA, the CDR3 is TGCGCCAGCAGTGAAGCCACACTAGCGGGGGAGGAGACCCAGTACTTC. Its protein product is CASSEATLAGEETQYF.

The DNA of the CDR3 is TGTGCCAGCAGCTTAGGGGCGGGAGGGCCGAGAGAGACCCAGTACTTC. Protein product: CASSLGAGGPRETQYF. The rearrangement links TRBV13 to TRBJ2-5, with TRBD2 identical over 9 bases. The V gene end was trimmed by 0 bases and the J gene end by 4 bases; junction bases not matched to a gene: 6. The CDR3 consists of 16 residues. In germline, CDR1 is PRHDT, CDR2 FYEKMQ (reference sequence). The variable domain in full, completed from reference TRBV13 and TRBJ2-5, reads AAGVIQSPRHLIKEKRETATLKCYPIPRHDTVYWYQQGPGQDPQFLISFYEKMQSDKGSIPDRFSAQQFSDYHSELNMSSLELGDSALYFCASSLGAGGPRETQYFGPGTRLLVL.

The chain has TRBV27 and TRBJ2-5, with 7 bases aligning to TRBD1. J lost 2 bases, V lost 0 bases, and 12 bases had no gene match. The CDR3 sequence is 18 residues long. CDR1 and CDR2 (germline): MNHEY, SMNVEV (reference sequence). CDR3 nucleotides: TGTGCCAGCAGTTTATCGTCATCCCGGGACAGTTATCAAGAGACCCAGTACTTC. Its translation: CASSLSSSRDSYQETQYF.

V is TRBV29-1 and J is TRBJ2-1; D gene ambiguous. In germline, CDR1 is SQVTM, CDR2 ANQGSEA. This CDR3 spans 14 amino acids. V lost 5 bases and J 6 bases, leaving 17 bases between the germline ends. CDR3 in amino acids: CSVTGAVPFNEQFF. The DNA for the CDR3 is TGCAGCGTTACCGGCGCGGTCCCTTTCAATGAGCAGTTCTTC.

V and J are TRBV10-3 and TRBJ2-1, with 8 nucleotides matching TRBD2. CDR3 length equals 16 residues. Germline V gene sequence: CDR1 ENHRY, CDR2 SYGVKD. V lost 0 bases and J lost 5; bases outside the gene matches: 6. Written as DNA, the CDR3 is TGTGCCATCAGTGAGTCAACGGTAGCGGGGAACAATGAGCAGTTCTTC. It encodes CAISESTVAGNNEQFF.

V and J are TRBV7-9 and TRBJ2-1; 10 bases align to TRBD2. With V trimmed by 5 bases and J by 4 bases, 11 bases remained unmatched. CDR1 is SEHNR, CDR2 FQNEAQ, per germline (reference sequence). The CDR3 is 17 residues long. CDR3 coding DNA: TGTGCCAGCAGCCAGCCCCCGGGACTAGCGTGGTACAATGAGCAGTTCTTC. Protein sequence: CASSQPPGLAWYNEQFF.

The chain links TRBV7-3 to TRBJ2-1, with 10 bases aligning to TRBD1. CDR3 size: 13 residues. Germline CDR1 reads SGHTA; CDR2 reads FQGTGA. After removal of 5 bases from V and 16 bases from J, the junction contained 11 bases not matched to a gene. CDR3 nucleotides: TGTGCCAGCAGCCTCGATCCGGGACAGGGGTTTTTCTTC. Encoded protein: CASSLDPGQGFFF.

J is TRBJ1-4 and V is TRBV2; a weak D match, TRBD1 (5 bases). The germline V gene has CDR1 SNHLY and CDR2 FYNNEI. The CDR3 is made up of 14 amino acids. The V and J ends lost 3 bases and 7 bases respectively, with 12 bases between them. In DNA form, the CDR3 reads TGTGCCAGCAGTGAGGGGAGGGGAGGTGAAAAACTGTTTTTT. It encodes CASSEGRGGEKLFF. The entire variable domain, with the rest obtained from reference TRBV2 and TRBJ1-4, is as follows: EPEVTQTPSHQVTQMGQEVILRCVPISNHLYFYWYRQILGQKVEFLVSFYNNEISEKSEIFDDQFSVERPDGSNFTLKIRSTKLEDSAMYFCASSEGRGGEKLFFGSGTQLSVL.

The chain employs TRBV11-2 and TRBJ2-3, with 7 bases lining up with TRBD2. Germline V gene lookup returns CDR1 SGHAT and CDR2 FQNNGV. The CDR3 is 17 residues long. The J segment lost 2 bases and the V segment lost 6 bases, leaving 14 bases of the junction unmatched. CDR3 DNA sequence: TGTGCCAGCAGAACCGGCCGCGGGGGAGACCCCACAGATACGCAGTATTTT. Translating gives CASRTGRGGDPTDTQYF.

The J gene is TRBJ2-3, the V gene TRBV6-5; perhaps TRBD1 as D (5 bases). The CDR3 extends over 15 amino acids. Germline CDR1 and CDR2: MNHEY and SVGAGI. V dropped 2 bases and J dropped 6 bases, with 15 bases sitting between them. The CDR3 DNA follows: TGTGCCAGCAGTTACGGGAACAGGTTCTATGATACGCAGTATTTT. Translating it yields CASSYGNRFYDTQYF.